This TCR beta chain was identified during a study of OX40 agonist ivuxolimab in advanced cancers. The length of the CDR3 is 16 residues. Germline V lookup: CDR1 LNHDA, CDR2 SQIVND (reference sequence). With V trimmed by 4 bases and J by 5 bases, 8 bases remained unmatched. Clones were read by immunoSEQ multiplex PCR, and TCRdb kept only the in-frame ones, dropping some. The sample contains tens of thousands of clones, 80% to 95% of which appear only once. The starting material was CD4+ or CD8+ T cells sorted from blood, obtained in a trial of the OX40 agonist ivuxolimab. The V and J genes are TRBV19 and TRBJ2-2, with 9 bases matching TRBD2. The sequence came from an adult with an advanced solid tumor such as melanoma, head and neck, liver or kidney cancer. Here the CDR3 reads CASSTTRTSATGELFF. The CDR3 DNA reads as TGTGCCAGTAGTACCACCCGGACTAGCGCAACCGGGGAGCTGTTTTTT.